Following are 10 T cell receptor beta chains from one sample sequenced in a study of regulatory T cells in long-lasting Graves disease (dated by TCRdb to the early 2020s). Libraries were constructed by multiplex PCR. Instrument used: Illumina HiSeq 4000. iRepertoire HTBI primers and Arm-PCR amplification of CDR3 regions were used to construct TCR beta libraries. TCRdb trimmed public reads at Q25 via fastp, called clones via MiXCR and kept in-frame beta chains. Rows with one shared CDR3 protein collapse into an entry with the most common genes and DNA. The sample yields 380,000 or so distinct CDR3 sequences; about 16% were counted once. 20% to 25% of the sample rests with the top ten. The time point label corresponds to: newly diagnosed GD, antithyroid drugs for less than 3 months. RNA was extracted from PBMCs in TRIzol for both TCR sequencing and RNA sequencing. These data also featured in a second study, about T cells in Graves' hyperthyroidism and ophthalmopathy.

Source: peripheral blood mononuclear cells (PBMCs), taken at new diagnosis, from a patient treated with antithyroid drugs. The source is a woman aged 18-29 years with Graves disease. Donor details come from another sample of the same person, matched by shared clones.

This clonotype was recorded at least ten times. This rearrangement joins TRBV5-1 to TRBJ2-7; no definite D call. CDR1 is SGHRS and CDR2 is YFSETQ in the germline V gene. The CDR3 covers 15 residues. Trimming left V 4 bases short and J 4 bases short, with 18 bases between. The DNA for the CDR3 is TGCGCCAGCAGCACCTTACCCGGGCCTGAATACGAGCAGTACTTC. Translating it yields CASSTLPGPEYEQYF.

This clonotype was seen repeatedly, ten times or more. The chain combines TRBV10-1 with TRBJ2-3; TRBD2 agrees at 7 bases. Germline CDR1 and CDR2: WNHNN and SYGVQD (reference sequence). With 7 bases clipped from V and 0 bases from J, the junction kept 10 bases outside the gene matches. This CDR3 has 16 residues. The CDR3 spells CASIEGGRGSTDTQYF. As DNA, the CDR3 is TGCGCCAGCATCGAAGGAGGGCGGGGGAGCACAGATACGCAGTATTTT.

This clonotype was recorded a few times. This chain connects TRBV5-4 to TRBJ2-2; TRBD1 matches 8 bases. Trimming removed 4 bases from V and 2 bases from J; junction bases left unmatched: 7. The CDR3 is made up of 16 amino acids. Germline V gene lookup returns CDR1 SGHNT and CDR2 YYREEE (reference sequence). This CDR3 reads CASSKPGQENTGELFF. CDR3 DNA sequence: TGTGCCAGCAGCAAACCGGGACAGGAAAACACCGGGGAGCTGTTTTTT.

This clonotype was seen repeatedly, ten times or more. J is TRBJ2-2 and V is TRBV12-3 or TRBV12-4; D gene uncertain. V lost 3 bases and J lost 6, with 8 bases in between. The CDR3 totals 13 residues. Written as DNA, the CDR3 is TGTGCCAGCAGTTTCCTAGAGTCCGGGGAGCTGTTTTTT. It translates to CASSFLESGELFF.

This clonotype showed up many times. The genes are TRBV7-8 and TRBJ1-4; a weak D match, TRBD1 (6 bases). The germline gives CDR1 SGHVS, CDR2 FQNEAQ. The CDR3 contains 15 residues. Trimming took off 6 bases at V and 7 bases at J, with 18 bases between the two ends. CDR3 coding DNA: TGTGCCAGCAGACCATTCGGGGGGGCTCGTGAAAAACTGTTTTTT. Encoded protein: CASRPFGGAREKLFF.

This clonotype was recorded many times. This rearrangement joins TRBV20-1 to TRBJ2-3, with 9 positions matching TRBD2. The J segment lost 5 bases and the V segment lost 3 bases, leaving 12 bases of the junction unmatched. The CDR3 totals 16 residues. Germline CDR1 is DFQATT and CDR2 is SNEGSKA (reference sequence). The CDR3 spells CSASGWRGGSRDTQYF. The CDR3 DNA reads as TGCAGTGCTAGTGGGTGGCGGGGGGGTTCACGAGATACGCAGTATTTT.

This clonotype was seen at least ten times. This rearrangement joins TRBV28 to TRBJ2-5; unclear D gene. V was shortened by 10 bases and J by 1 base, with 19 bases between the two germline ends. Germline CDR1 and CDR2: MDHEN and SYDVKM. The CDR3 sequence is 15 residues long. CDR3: CAISVTRTAQETQYF. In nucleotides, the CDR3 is TGTGCCATCTCCGTTACCAGGACGGCCCAAGAGACCCAGTACTTC.

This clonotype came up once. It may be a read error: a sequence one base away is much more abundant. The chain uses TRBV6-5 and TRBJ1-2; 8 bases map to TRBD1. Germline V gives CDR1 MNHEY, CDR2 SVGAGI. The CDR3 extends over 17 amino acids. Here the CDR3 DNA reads TGTGCCAGCAGTTACTCGGCGGGACAGGCGACCTTCTATAGCTACACCTTC. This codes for CASSYSAGQATFYSYTF.

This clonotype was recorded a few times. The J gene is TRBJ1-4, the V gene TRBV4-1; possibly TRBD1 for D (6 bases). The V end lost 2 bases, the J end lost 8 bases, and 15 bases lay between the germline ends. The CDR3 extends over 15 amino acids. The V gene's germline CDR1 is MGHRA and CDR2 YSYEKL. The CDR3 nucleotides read TGCGCCAGCAGCCAATTCACAGGGACCCCCGAAAAACTGTTTTTT. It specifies CASSQFTGTPEKLFF.

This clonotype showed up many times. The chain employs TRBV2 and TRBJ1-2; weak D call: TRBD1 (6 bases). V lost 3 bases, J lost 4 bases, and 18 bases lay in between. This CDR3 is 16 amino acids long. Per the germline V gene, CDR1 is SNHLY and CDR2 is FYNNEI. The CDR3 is CASSERGTQGSYGYTF. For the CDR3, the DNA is TGTGCCAGCAGTGAGAGGGGCACACAGGGTTCCTATGGCTACACCTTC.